This TCR beta chain was sequenced in a study of neurological immune-mediated disorders. This clonotype was seen ten or more times. Its antigen is not known. Using its own MiXCR run on the 5' RACE reads, TCRdb lists one record per CDR3 protein. The sample includes about 33,000 distinct CDR3 sequences, around 1.5% seen only once; the top ten take about 9%. Points from the study as a whole: Phylogenetic grouping assigned the repertoires of 18 of 34 multiple sclerosis patients to one related-CDR3 cluster, which constitutes a possible signature.

The clonotype was recovered from a woman in her 30s with multiple sclerosis. Input material: PBMCs.

The CDR3 is CAIEGATEAFF. The CDR3 bases are TGTGCCATCGAAGGGGCCACTGAAGCTTTCTTT. This chain connects TRBV6-6 to TRBJ1-1; D is possibly TRBD1 (5 bases). Germline V gene sequence: CDR1 MNHNY, CDR2 SVGAGI (reference sequence). CDR3 size: 11 residues. V lost 10 bases to trimming and J lost 4 bases, with 10 bases between them.